A single sample gave rise to the 11 T cell receptor beta chains below, sequenced in a study of tumor-infiltrating lymphocytes in primary liver carcinoma (dated by TCRdb to between 2016 and 2019). Total RNA and DNA were co-extracted from about 19-30 mg of bulk tissue with the AllPrep DNA/RNA mini kit, without cell sorting. TCRdb lists the instrument as Illumina HiSeq 2500. TCRbeta-specific cDNA was reverse-transcribed from 500 ng total RNA using a constant-region primer and ProtoScript II reverse transcriptase. TCRbeta libraries were built with three nested multiplex PCR rounds, a slightly modified ARM-PCR procedure. Multiplex TRBV1-TRBV30 forward primers and a Cbeta reverse primer were used in the first two PCR rounds, each of which was run for around 10 cycles. TCRdb reprocessed the public reads (quality trimming at Q25 with fastp, clone calling with MiXCR) and kept in-frame beta chains. Each CDR3 protein gets just one entry, which takes the most common genes and DNA from the rows behind it. This sample gives about 43,000 distinct CDR3 sequences in total; 65% to 85% of them show up just once. The ten largest clones represent 19% of the sample.

What was sequenced was liver tumor tissue from sampling region 2. The cell subset or site label on this specimen signifies: tumor region T2, inferior pole. The receptors shown here come from a middle-aged man with primary liver carcinoma and hepatitis B virus infection.

This clonotype was seen only a few times. The chain carries TRBV9 and TRBJ1-1, with a tentative D call TRBD1 (5 bases). Trimming removed 2 bases from V and 7 bases from J, with 18 bases in between. Per the germline V gene, CDR1 is SGDLS and CDR2 is YYNGEE. The CDR3 runs 15 residues. The CDR3 DNA reads TGTGCCAGCAGCGTCGCCGCAGGGCTGGGGATTGAAGCTTTCTTT. Translated, it gives CASSVAAGLGIEAFF.

A remark on this clonotype: The junction and the germline gene differ at one end; a read error may be behind it. The rearrangement links TRBV24-1 to TRBJ2-2; D is perhaps TRBD1 or TRBD2 (5 bases each). Germline CDR1 KGHDR, CDR2 SFDVKD. This CDR3 region has 15 residues. The CDR3: CATSPVGTSTGELFF. Here the CDR3 DNA reads TGTGCCACCAGTCCTGTAGGGACGAGCACCGGGGAACTGTTTTTT.

In regard to this clonotype: The junction differs from germline at one of its ends, possibly a read error. The chain carries TRBV29-1 and TRBJ2-1; no clear D. Germline-derived CDR1 and CDR2 are SQVTM and ANQGSEA. The CDR3 covers 11 residues. The CDR3 DNA reads as TGCAGCGTTAAAAGTTACAATGAGCTGCTCTTC. Amino acid sequence: CSVKSYNELLF.

In this sample, this clonotype turned up once. The germline gene is not matched at one end of the junction; a read error may be the cause. The V gene is TRBV5-1, the J gene TRBJ2-3; perhaps TRBD1 as D (6 bases). This CDR3 has 14 amino acids. The germline CDR1 and CDR2 sequences are SGHRS and YFSETQ. CDR3 loop: CASNLGHNTDTLYF. The CDR3 DNA follows: TGCGCCAGCAACTTGGGACATAACACAGATACGCTGTATTTT.

This chain connects TRBV6-2 or TRBV6-3 to TRBJ2-1; D call uncertain. Germline values: CDR1 MNHEY, CDR2 SVGEGT. Trimming pared 0 bases from V and 9 bases from J, leaving 6 bases between. The CDR3 sequence is 12 residues long. The CDR3 nucleotides read TGTGCCAGCAGTTACTCTCTACGTGAGCAGTTCTTC. This translates into CASSYSLREQFF.

The sample holds many counts of this clonotype. The chain combines TRBV24-1 with TRBJ1-1, with unresolved D. This CDR3 contains 11 residues. Trimming took off 3 bases at V and 11 bases at J, with 9 bases between the two ends. Germline loops: CDR1 KGHDR, CDR2 SFDVKD. CDR3 region: CATSDGVGAFF. The CDR3 DNA is TGTGCCACCAGTGATGGGGTTGGGGCTTTCTTT.

Comment on this clonotype: The germline gene is not matched at one end of the junction; a read error may be the cause. The chain is built from TRBV11-1 and TRBJ1-6, with D uncertain. The CDR3 sequence is 13 residues long. Germline V gives CDR1 SGHAT, CDR2 FQDESV (reference sequence). In DNA form, the CDR3 reads TGTGCCATCAGCCGGACGCTGGTTTCACCCCTCCATTTT. It is translated as CAISRTLVSPLHF.

This clonotype was counted a single time. Given a much more abundant clone one base away, this may be a read error. The chain has TRBV20-1 and TRBJ2-3, with D maybe TRBD2 (6 bases). CDR3 length: 13 amino acids. Germline CDR1 DFQATT, CDR2 SNEGSKA (reference sequence). CDR3 sequence reads: CSASVISGATRYF. The CDR3 region has the DNA TGCAGTGCTAGCGTGATTAGCGGTGCTACGCGGTATTTT.

In regard to this clonotype: Here the CDR3 omits its conserved ending phenylalanine or tryptophan, so a read error is the likely source. This rearrangement joins TRBV4-1 to TRBJ2-7; possible D gene TRBD1, 5 bases. The V end was cut by 4 bases, the J end by 6 bases, with 16 bases between. Germline CDR1 and CDR2: MGHRA and YSYEKL. This CDR3 is 14 amino acids long. The CDR3 region has the DNA TGCGCCAGCAGCCTCCTAGGGGTAGGGGTCGAGCAGTACTAC. Amino acids: CASSLLGVGVEQYY.

Notes on this clonotype: The junction and the germline gene differ at one end; a read error may be behind it. The chain couples TRBV4-1 to TRBJ1-1; D unresolved. Germline V CDR1 and CDR2: MGHRA, YSYEKL. The CDR3 is 14 residues long. CDR3 nucleotide sequence: TGCGCCAGCAGCCACATTTCTGAAGACACTGAAGTTTTCTTT. Translating it yields CASSHISEDTEVFF.

The chain joins TRBV11-2 to TRBJ2-3; 8 bases match TRBD2. The CDR3 has 16 residues. Germline CDR1 reads SGHAT; CDR2 reads FQNNGV. The trim removed 4 bases at V and 12 bases at J, leaving 18 bases unmatched. The CDR3 nucleotides are TGTGCCAGCAGCTCGGGTCTAGCGGGCTTCGCAGTTACACAGTATTTT. Its protein product is CASSSGLAGFAVTQYF.